This TCR beta chain derives from a study of long-term antiretroviral therapy in people with HIV. Study-wide results and caveats: The study found that diversity rose after ART but stayed below transplant donor controls. Before ART, certain clones expanded, and these dominated the repertoire at all time points. The range of CDR3 lengths in HIV repertoires proved narrower than that found in controls.

immunoSEQ v3.0 was run at survey level. Per sample, sequencing targeted about 40,000-50,000 T-cell genomes. Assay used: immunoSEQ multiplex PCR; TCRdb lists only in-frame clones, some missing. The repertoire has around 37,000 clones, approximately 85% of them found once; the top ten carry about 4.3%. This clone was seen only once. Its cognate antigen is unknown. This sequence was found in a man aged 18-30 years with HIV. The source was unsorted PBMCs, collected roughly 3.3 years after starting antiretroviral therapy.

The CDR3 DNA follows: TGTGCCAGCAGCTTTACTACAGATACGCAGTATTTT. Translation: CASSFTTDTQYF. The chain has TRBV11-3 and TRBJ2-3; D is uncertain. The CDR3 is 12 amino acids. Germline loops: CDR1 SGHNT, CDR2 YENEEA. The V end lost 3 bases, the J end lost 3 bases, and 4 bases lay between the germline ends.